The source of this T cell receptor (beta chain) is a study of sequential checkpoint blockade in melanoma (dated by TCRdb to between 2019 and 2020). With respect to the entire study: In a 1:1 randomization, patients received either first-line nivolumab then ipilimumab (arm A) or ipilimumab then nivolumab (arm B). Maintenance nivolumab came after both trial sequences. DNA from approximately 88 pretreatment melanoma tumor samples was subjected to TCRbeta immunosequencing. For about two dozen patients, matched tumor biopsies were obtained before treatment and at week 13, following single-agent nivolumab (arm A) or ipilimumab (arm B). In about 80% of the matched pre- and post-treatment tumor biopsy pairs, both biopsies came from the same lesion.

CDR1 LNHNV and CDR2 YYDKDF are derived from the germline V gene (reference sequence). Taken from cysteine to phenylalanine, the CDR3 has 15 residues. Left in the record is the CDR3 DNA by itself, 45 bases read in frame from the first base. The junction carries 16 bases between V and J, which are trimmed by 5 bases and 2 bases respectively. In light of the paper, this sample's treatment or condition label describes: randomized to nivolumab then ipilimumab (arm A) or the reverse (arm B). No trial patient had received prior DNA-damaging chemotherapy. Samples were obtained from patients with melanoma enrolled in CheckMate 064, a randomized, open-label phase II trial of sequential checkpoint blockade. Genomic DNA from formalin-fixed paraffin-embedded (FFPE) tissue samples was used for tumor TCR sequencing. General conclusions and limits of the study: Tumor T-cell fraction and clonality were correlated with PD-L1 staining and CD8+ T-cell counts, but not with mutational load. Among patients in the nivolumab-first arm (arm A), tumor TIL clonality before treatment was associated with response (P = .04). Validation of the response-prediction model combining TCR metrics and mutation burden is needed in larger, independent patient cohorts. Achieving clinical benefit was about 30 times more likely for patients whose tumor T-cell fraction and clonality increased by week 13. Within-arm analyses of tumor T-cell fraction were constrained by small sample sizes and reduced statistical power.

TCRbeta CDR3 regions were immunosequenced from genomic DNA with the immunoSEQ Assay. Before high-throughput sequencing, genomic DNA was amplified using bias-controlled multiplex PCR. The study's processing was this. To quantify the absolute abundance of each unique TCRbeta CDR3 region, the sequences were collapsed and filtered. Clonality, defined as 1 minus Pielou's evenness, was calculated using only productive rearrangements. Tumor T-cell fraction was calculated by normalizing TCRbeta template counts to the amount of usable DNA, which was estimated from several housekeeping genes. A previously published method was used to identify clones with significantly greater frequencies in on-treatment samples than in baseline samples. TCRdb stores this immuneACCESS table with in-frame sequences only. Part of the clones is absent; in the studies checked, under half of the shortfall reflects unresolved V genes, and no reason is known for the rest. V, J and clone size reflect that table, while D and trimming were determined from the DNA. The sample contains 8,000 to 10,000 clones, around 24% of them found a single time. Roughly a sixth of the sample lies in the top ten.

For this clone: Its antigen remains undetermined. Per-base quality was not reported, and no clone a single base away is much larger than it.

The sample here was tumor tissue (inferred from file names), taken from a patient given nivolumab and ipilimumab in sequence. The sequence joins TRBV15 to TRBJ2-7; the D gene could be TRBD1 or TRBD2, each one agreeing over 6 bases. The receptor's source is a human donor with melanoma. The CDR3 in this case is CATSLGGGSPYEQYF. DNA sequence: TGTGCCACCAGCCTCGGAGGGGGGTCCCCCTACGAGCAGTACTTC. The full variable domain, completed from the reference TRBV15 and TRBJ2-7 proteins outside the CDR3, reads DAMVIQNPRYQVTQFGKPVTLSCSQTLNHNVMYWYQQKSSQAPKLLFHYYDKDFNNEADTPDNFQSRRPNTSFCFLDIRSPGLGDTAMYLCATSLGGGSPYEQYFGPGTRLTVT.